Here is one TCR beta chain with its context. The antigen is not known. The data stem from a study of T cell responses to AZD1222 COVID-19 vaccine. Germline V gene lookup returns CDR1 SGHVS and CDR2 FQNEAQ. CDR3 length: 15 residues. Trimming removed 4 bases at V and 3 bases at J, with 13 bases between. Pooled samples include second doses given at about 4 or 12 weeks. The study, taken as a whole, reports: Recipients of two AZD1222 doses showed rising Spike-specific TCR breadth and depth. Researchers took repertoire samples only after the peak T cell response had come. Nearly half of spike-specific TCRs reportedly target unmutated variant regions.

Generated by immunoSEQ multiplex PCR, the TCRdb table keeps only in-frame clones and is missing some. Here the sample spans tens of thousands of clones, about four fifths being singletons. The chain carries TRBV7-8 and TRBJ1-3; a weak D match, TRBD1 (6 bases). This clonotype was sampled from an adult who received the AZD1222 COVID-19 vaccine. The material was peripheral blood, obtained 28 days after the second AZD1222 dose. CDR3 DNA: TGTGCCAGCAGCTCCTCCAGGGGAGGTGGAAACACCATATATTTT. This encodes CASSSSRGGGNTIYF.